This TCR beta chain is from a study of cytomegalovirus exposure and HLA in healthy donors (dated by TCRdb to the late 2010s). About the study as a whole: According to an earlier analysis of 587 of the donors, 150 million to 200 million T cells yielded 90 million to 140 million unique TCR beta sequences and less than 300 Gb of sequence data. An early release covering around 630 HLA-typed donors comprised approximately 290 gigabases of sequencing data and 85 million or so unique TCR sequences. Among the roughly 380 genotyped donors, under 90% belonged to the genetic ancestry cluster associated with self-reported Caucasian donors. The study aimed to test whether signatures of past pathogen exposure could be identified by cataloging public T cell receptors. Using immunosequencing, the study profiled T cell repertoires from fewer than 700 subjects and related those repertoires to cytomegalovirus serostatus. Besides the first cohort of some 670 subjects, a separate validation cohort made up of 120 different subjects was used. To predict cytomegalovirus infection status, the study brought together high-throughput TCR immunosequencing, statistical association of individual TCRs with disease status, and machine learning. A later analysis re-analyzed previously published TCR beta repertoires from roughly 690 donors and added high-resolution HLA genotyping to study TCR occurrence patterns. The later analysis used no new phenotypic data to find candidate immune exposures, relying instead on TCR beta sequences and their occurrence across donors. An earlier analysis of some 600 of the donors applied high-throughput TCR beta sequencing to assess whether each TCR beta V gene segment acted as functional or pseudogenic. Alongside the repertoire data, information on donor age, sex, ethnicity and CMV serostatus was compiled. In a later genetic analysis, genome-wide SNP genotypes for 398 of the 666 donors were used, and that subset was treated as a discovery cohort. All discovery cohort repertoires had been generated on a single sequencing platform. Both class I and class II loci were covered by HLA typing, at four-digit resolution. Typing coverage varied by locus: about 620-630 donors for A, B, C, DRB1 and DQB1; some 520 for DQA1; approximately 570 for DPA1; more than 450 for DPB1. Because of strong linkage in the cohort, four or five DR-DQ haplotypes were treated as single units for association and clustering. On average, 235,054 unique TCR beta nucleotide sequences were sequenced per donor among roughly 430 genotyped donors of the cohort, with around 19% of those sequences being non-productive. Summary of the overall study and its limitations: It was suggested by the authors that the approach could potentially be generalized to other disease states and immunological phenotypes. A later analysis associated roughly 17,000 TCR beta sequences with specific HLA alleles at a false discovery rate of 0.05. Because counts were too low, more than 15 rarely observed V segments, including chromosome 9 orphons, were excluded from the earlier analysis of 587 of the donors. In a later analysis, HLA-associated TCR beta chains were found to be more clonally expanded and to have lower generation probabilities than equally common non-associated chains. Some IMGT-functional V segments, including TRBV6-2 and TRBV6-3, could not be distinguished by the 87-base-pair reads and were therefore excluded. Several of the top co-occurrence clusters appeared to be linked to parvovirus B19, influenza, CMV and Epstein-Barr virus, according to a later analysis. Most TCR sequences were observed very rarely across donors, whereas some public TCRs were present in many individuals. Because some donors lacked HLA typing at each locus, the association tests relied only on the typed subset. This cohort had only TCR beta chains sequenced, and the lack of alpha or paired-chain data limited which features could be detected. Three of the identified cytomegalovirus-associated TCR beta chains were confirmed in vitro to be specific for cytomegalovirus antigens. When HLA alleles, especially DR and DQ, strongly co-occurred, TCR associations were difficult to assign to individual alleles. The study listed 150 to 200 TCR beta chains as associated with cytomegalovirus. A cluster of highly shared sequence variants was judged likely to be a technical artifact of the sequencing pipeline. Linkage disequilibrium might explain the correlated functional status among segregating V segments, but an unknown experimental factor could not be ruled out. Compared with the roughly 720-donor mean, donors in an Asian-associated ancestry cluster had fewer N-insertions in productive TCRs, according to a later genetic analysis. CMV serostatus was the only immune exposure information available for the cohort. In a later genetic analysis, a missense DCLRE1C variant was associated with V-gene and J-gene trimming of TCR beta chains, and the association was replicated in an independent cohort. The presence/absence analyses assumed that sequencing depth was roughly uniform across donors, and that assumption may not be true. Most CMV-associated TCR beta chains appeared to be HLA-restricted in a later analysis, and the HLA associations seemed to be driven largely by CMV exposure. A later analysis found that TCR association rates varied across HLA loci, with DRB1 alleles showing the most associated TCRs and HLA-C alleles the fewest. In an earlier analysis of a few hundred of the donors, most TCR beta V segments were observed in productive rearrangements about 90% or about 30% of the time, broadly matching IMGT annotations. The classifier was reported to diagnose cytomegalovirus status with high specificity and sensitivity in both the original and validation cohorts. A further reported finding was that TCR beta sequences accurately predicted the HLA-A and HLA-B alleles for most subjects in the first cohort.

Regarding this clone: Its antigen target is currently unknown. Base qualities are missing; no much larger clone stands one base away.

The cohort comprised fewer than 750 healthy bone marrow donors. At the time of sampling, every cohort member was nominally healthy, though immune exposures that went unrecorded were likely present. The donor tested CMV seropositive, placing the donor among the 289 seropositive members of the cohort. Each donor provided a peripheral blood sample, and peripheral blood mononuclear cells were used for TCR beta sequencing. The Qiagen DNeasy Blood Extraction Kit was used to extract genomic DNA from the blood cell samples. From the cysteine up to the phenylalanine, the CDR3 has a length of 16 residues. Just CDR3 DNA is preserved here, 48 bases in frame from base 1. CDR1 and CDR2 are read off the germline V gene as ENHRY and SYGVKD. The V end gives up 5 bases and the J end 4 bases, leaving 12 bases in the junction not matched to a gene. Libraries were made using the immunoSEQ multiplex PCR assay. The multiplex PCR relied on a mix of 60 forward primers for TCR Vbeta segments and 13 reverse primers for TCR Jbeta segments. The CDR3 region of rearranged TCR beta genes was amplified from genomic DNA with a multiplex PCR assay. Amplified TCR beta libraries were sequenced as 87-base-pair reads on the Illumina HiSeq System. As for the original processing: A later analysis tallied some 79 million unique TCR beta chains across the 666 repertoires, and some 10 million of those chains were shared by two or more donors. To remove PCR and sequencing errors, raw reads were error-corrected and collapsed into unique sequences using a nearest-neighbor algorithm that merged closely related sequences. Alignment of CDR3 sequences to IMGT reference sequences was used to assign V, D and J gene segments. For a sequence to be retained, a match of at least six nucleotides to both a V gene segment and a J gene segment was required. A rearrangement counted as productive if the CDR3 had no stop codons and remained in frame with V and J, and every other rearrangement counted as non-productive. CDR3 was defined by IMGT convention, running from the second conserved V-encoded cysteine to the conserved J-encoded phenylalanine. The earlier analysis of about 610 of the donors excluded sequences that lacked an unambiguous match to a single V gene segment. In an earlier analysis of a few hundred of the donors, a V segment was called functional when productive rearrangements were above 56.7%, and segregating when the standard deviation between donors exceeded 5%. A statistical classification framework was built for diagnosing cytomegalovirus status from the catalog of TCR beta chain sequences. In a later analysis, V and J genes were assigned by comparing TCR nucleotide sequences against IMGT/GENE-DB human TR gene sequences. The TCRdist pipeline was used in a later analysis to assign CDR3 sequences and most-parsimonious VDJ recombination scenarios. In a later analysis, each TCR beta chain was defined by its CDR3 amino acid sequence together with its V-gene family, and reads without a unique V-gene family were excluded. A later analysis removed 500 to 600 highly shared, low-generation-probability nucleotide sequences to deal with suspected cross-contamination and a sequencing artifact. A later analysis calculated a clonal expansion index for each public chain from normalized within-repertoire ranks of inferred template counts. In a later analysis, generation probabilities were computed using a VDJ recombination model fitted to out-of-frame rearrangements, and the results were checked against IGoR. Hypergeometric tests were used in a later analysis to score TCR-TCR, TCR-HLA and TCR-CMV co-occurrence, with a repertoire-size bias correction applied to the TCR pairs. False discovery rates were estimated in a later analysis by permuting HLA or CMV assignments 20 times. A later analysis grouped co-occurring TCRs with DBSCAN, adding TCRdist sequence similarity when clustering within HLA-allele-positive subsets. Repertoires with fewer than 30,000 or more than 120,000 public chains, plus five repertoires with anomalous nucleotide sharing, were excluded from co-occurrence clustering. Sourced from immuneACCESS, this table was stored by TCRdb with only in-frame sequences that have V and J called. A share of the clones is absent; for the studies checked, an unresolved V gene accounts for under half, and the remainder has no known explanation. The V and J calls and the clone size are those of that table, but D and trimming were determined from the DNA. The sample table shows approximately 130,000 clones, and 77% are seen once. Around 5.5% of the sample belongs to the ten largest clones.

The sequenced material came from PBMCs. The clonotype comes from a man aged 18 to 29 in good health and CMV-seropositive. The sequence is built from TRBV10-3 and TRBJ1-1; TRBD1 aligns with 8 central bases. The DNA sequence follows: TGTGCCATCAGTCCCGGGACAGGCCGGATGGGCACTGAAGCTTTCTTT. Translated, it reads CAISPGTGRMGTEAFF.